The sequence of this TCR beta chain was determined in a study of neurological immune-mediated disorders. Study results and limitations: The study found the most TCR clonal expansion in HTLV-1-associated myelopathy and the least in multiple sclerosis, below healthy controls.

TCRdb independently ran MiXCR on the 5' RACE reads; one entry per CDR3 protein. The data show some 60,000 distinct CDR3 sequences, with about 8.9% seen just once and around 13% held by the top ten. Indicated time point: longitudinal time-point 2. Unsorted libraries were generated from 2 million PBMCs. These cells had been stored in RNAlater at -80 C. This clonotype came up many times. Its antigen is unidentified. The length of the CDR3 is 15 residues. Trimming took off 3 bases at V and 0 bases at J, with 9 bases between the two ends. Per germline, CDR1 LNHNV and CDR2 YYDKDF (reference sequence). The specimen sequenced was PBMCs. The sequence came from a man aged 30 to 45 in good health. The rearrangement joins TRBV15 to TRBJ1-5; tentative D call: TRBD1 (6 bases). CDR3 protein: CATSRDSNSNQPQHF. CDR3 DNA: TGTGCCACCAGCAGGGACAGCAATAGCAATCAGCCCCAGCATTTT.